The 20 T cell receptor beta chains listed next were all sequenced from one sample in a study of control samples from healthy donors and cancer patients. The assay was immunoSEQ multiplex PCR, and TCRdb's table has in-frame clones only and misses some. The table records fewer than 200,000 clones, about 94% of them present only once. The sequencing sample was made of blood. Receptor source: an older woman in good health.

The V call is TRBV7-9, the J call TRBJ1-5, with D perhaps TRBD1 (5 bases). The V end lost 5 bases, the J end lost 0 bases, and 8 bases lay between the germline ends. Germline CDR1 and CDR2: SEHNR and FQNEAQ (reference sequence). The CDR3 covers 14 residues. In DNA, the CDR3 is TGTGCCAGCAGCCCTGGGGGTAGCAATCAGCCCCAGCATTTT. Translated, it gives CASSPGGSNQPQHF.

This clone was detected only once. This chain connects TRBV7-3 to TRBJ1-1; 8 positions agree with TRBD1. Losses at the gene ends were 0 bases for V and 5 bases for J; bases not matched to a gene: 5. The V gene's germline CDR1 is SGHTA and CDR2 FQGTGA. The CDR3 runs 15 residues. CDR3 bases: TGTGCCAGCAGCTTAACAGGGGACAGGAGGACTGAAGCTTTCTTT. Encoded protein: CASSLTGDRRTEAFF.

CDR3 DNA: TGTGCCAGCAGCTGGGGGACAGGGATCGTGGGCTCTGGAAACACCATATATTTT. Amino acid sequence: CASSWGTGIVGSGNTIYF. The chain is built from TRBV7-8 and TRBJ1-3; 9 nucleotides align to TRBD1. J lost 0 bases, V lost 4 bases, and 10 bases had no gene match. Germline V CDR1 and CDR2: SGHVS, FQNEAQ. The CDR3 is 18 residues long.

The chain couples TRBV27 to TRBJ1-2; no clear D. Germline CDR1 reads MNHEY; CDR2 reads SMNVEV (reference sequence). The CDR3 is made up of 14 amino acids. V gave up 3 bases and J gave up 4 bases, with 12 bases separating them. CDR3: CASSFSAALYGYTF. The CDR3 DNA reads TGTGCCAGCAGTTTCTCGGCAGCTCTCTATGGCTACACCTTC.

The V gene is TRBV6-6, the J gene TRBJ2-3, with D possibly matching TRBD2 (5 bases). The V and J ends lost 2 bases and 7 bases respectively, with 13 bases between them. From germline, CDR1 is MNHNY and CDR2 SVGAGI (reference sequence). This CDR3 is built from 14 residues. The CDR3: CASSYPKSSNTQYF. The CDR3 region has the DNA TGTGCCAGCAGTTACCCCAAATCTAGCAATACGCAGTATTTT.

The chain joins TRBV5-1 to TRBJ1-2; a possible D gene is TRBD1 (6 bases). The CDR3 runs 16 residues. Looked up from germline, CDR1 is SGHRS and CDR2 is YFSETQ. V was shortened by 4 bases and J by 2 bases, with 18 bases between the two germline ends. CDR3 protein: CASSRSGQLENYGYTF. The DNA for the CDR3 is TGCGCCAGCAGCCGCTCTGGACAGCTTGAAAACTATGGCTACACCTTC.

The rearrangement joins TRBV10-3 to TRBJ2-6; D uncertain. Between the trimmed V and J ends, which lost 2 bases and 0 bases, there was a span of 8 bases. Germline CDR1 reads ENHRY; CDR2 reads SYGVKD. This CDR3 has 16 amino acids. Here the CDR3 DNA reads TGTGCCATCAGTGAGGGGTTACCCTCTGGGGCCAACGTCCTGACTTTC. This codes for CAISEGLPSGANVLTF.

V and J are TRBV19 and TRBJ2-2, with 7 positions matching TRBD1. The germline V gene has CDR1 LNHDA and CDR2 SQIVND (reference sequence). CDR3 size: 16 residues. V lost 4 bases to trimming and J lost 1 base; unmatched junction nucleotides: 6. The CDR3 loop reads CASSTRDSLNTGELFF. CDR3 sequence (DNA): TGTGCCAGTAGTACGAGGGACAGCCTGAACACCGGGGAGCTGTTTTTT.

This chain links TRBV29-1 with TRBJ2-5; possibly TRBD2 for D (7 bases). Germline-derived CDR1 and CDR2 are SQVTM and ANQGSEA. Between the trimmed V and J ends, which lost 7 bases and 5 bases, there was a span of 26 bases. The CDR3 extends over 16 amino acids. The CDR3 nucleotides read TGCAGCGGGCGTAGGGGGGCGGGGGCGTCCAGGGAGACCCAGTACTTC. Its protein is CSGRRGAGASRETQYF.

This sequence joins TRBV2 and TRBJ1-5; D remains unclear. V lost 8 bases and J 16 bases, leaving 18 bases between the germline ends. This CDR3 contains 11 residues. The germline V gene encodes CDR1 SNHLY and CDR2 FYNNEI. DNA for the CDR3: TGTGCCAGCGCCGGTCCGCACCCTAAACATTTT. Translation gives CASAGPHPKHF.

This chain uses TRBV19 with TRBJ2-7; TRBD2 agrees at 7 bases. Trimming cost V 0 bases and J 2 bases; bases outside gene matches: 10. The CDR3 sequence is 17 residues long. The germline gives CDR1 LNHDA, CDR2 SQIVND (reference sequence). The CDR3 here is CASSIDRGGGRPYEQYF. The CDR3 region has the DNA TGTGCCAGTAGTATAGATAGGGGCGGGGGAAGGCCCTACGAGCAGTACTTC.

This rearrangement joins TRBV9 to TRBJ2-7, with 9 bases aligning to TRBD1. Germline CDR1 SGDLS, CDR2 YYNGEE. V trimming: 0 bases; J trimming: 2 bases; junction bases outside the gene matches: 6. This CDR3 is built from 16 residues. CDR3 bases: TGTGCCAGCAGCGTAGGTCCCGGGACAGGGCCCTACGAGCAGTACTTC. Protein sequence: CASSVGPGTGPYEQYF.

This clone was observed once. The chain combines TRBV6-2 or TRBV6-3 with TRBJ2-7, with D uncertain. The CDR3 spans 13 residues. Looked up from germline, CDR1 is MNHEY and CDR2 is SVGEGT. Trimming shortened V by 1 base and J by 0 bases, and 4 bases separated the two germline ends. This chain's CDR3 is CASSYYSSYEQYF. The DNA for the CDR3 is TGTGCCAGCAGTTACTACAGCTCCTACGAGCAGTACTTC.

V and J are TRBV5-4 and TRBJ1-4; 8 positions agree with TRBD1. V lost 2 bases, J lost 14 bases, and 8 bases stayed unmatched. The V gene's germline CDR1 is SGHNT and CDR2 YYREEE (reference sequence). The CDR3 extends over 13 amino acids. The CDR3 loop is CASSFNRGYGLFF. The CDR3 DNA is TGTGCCAGCAGCTTCAACAGGGGGTACGGGCTGTTTTTT.

The rearrangement links TRBV5-1 to TRBJ1-2; D remains unclear. In germline, CDR1 is SGHRS, CDR2 YFSETQ. V shed 4 bases and J shed 7 bases, with 17 bases lying between them. CDR3 length: 14 residues. The CDR3 region has the DNA TGCGCCAGCAGCGTTTATCGGGGAGGAGGTGGCTACACCTTC. As protein: CASSVYRGGGGYTF.

V is TRBV6-6 and J is TRBJ1-2, with unresolved D. V was clipped by 5 bases and J by 4 bases, with 14 bases between them. Germline-derived CDR1 and CDR2 are MNHNY and SVGAGI (reference sequence). The CDR3 covers 14 residues. In DNA form, the CDR3 reads TGTGCCAGCAGTCCTCTCGAGGGCGCCTATGGCTACACCTTC. Its protein product is CASSPLEGAYGYTF.

V is TRBV3-1 (or the pseudogene TRBV3-2) and J is TRBJ1-6, with 10 bases aligning to TRBD1. From germline, CDR1 is LGHDT and CDR2 YNNKEL (reference sequence). The CDR3 totals 15 residues. Trimming cost V 1 base and J 8 bases; bases outside gene matches: 2. This CDR3 reads CASSQVGTGDSPLHF. The CDR3 DNA reads as TGTGCCAGCAGCCAAGTCGGGACAGGGGATTCACCCCTCCACTTT.

The chain employs TRBV30 and TRBJ2-7, with D possibly being TRBD2 (6 bases). Germline values: CDR1 GTSNPN, CDR2 SVGIG (reference sequence). The CDR3 consists of 15 residues. V was shortened by 0 bases and J by 6 bases, with 18 bases between the two germline ends. The CDR3 spells CAWSVRRPPTSEQYF. CDR3 nucleotides: TGTGCCTGGAGTGTACGCAGGCCCCCGACTAGCGAGCAGTACTTC.

The V call is TRBV11-2, the J call TRBJ2-7; D ambiguous. Per the germline V gene, CDR1 is SGHAT and CDR2 is FQNNGV. The CDR3 sequence is 15 residues long. Trimming removed 5 bases from V and 1 base from J, with 15 bases in between. CDR3 sequence: CASSRDASFSYEQYF. The CDR3, as DNA: TGTGCCAGCAGCAGGGATGCCTCCTTTTCCTACGAGCAGTACTTC.

The V gene is TRBV12-5, the J gene TRBJ1-1, with 9 bases identical to TRBD1. This CDR3 comprises 22 residues. Per the germline V gene, CDR1 is LGHNT and CDR2 is FRNRAP. V lost 3 bases and J lost 4; bases outside the gene matches: 27. The CDR3 DNA reads TGTGCTAGTGGTTTCCCCCTATACCGGGACAGGGATGGTCTTTTCTCGGGCACTGAAGCTTTCTTT. Encoded protein: CASGFPLYRDRDGLFSGTEAFF. Full variable domain (missing parts from reference TRBV12-5 and TRBJ1-1): DARVTQTPRHKVTEMGQEVTMRCQPILGHNTVFWYRQTMMQGLELLAYFRNRAPLDDSGMPKDRFSAEMPDATLATLKIQPSEPRDSAVYFCASGFPLYRDRDGLFSGTEAFFGQGTRLTVV.